These 20 T cell receptor beta chains originate from one sample sequenced in a study of PD-1 blockade in classical Hodgkin lymphoma. This sample's time point: cycle 4 day 1 (C4D1), after less than 7 weeks of nivolumab. Relapse was seen in all patients after autologous stem cell transplantation, and brentuximab vedotin exposure was variable. Sequenced by immunoSEQ multiplex PCR; TCRdb stores in-frame clones only, minus some. The sample records 20,000 to 25,000 clones, 65% to 80% being singletons. The sample here was peripheral blood mononuclear cells (PBMCs), taken before the fourth cycle of nivolumab. Source of these receptors: a human donor with classical Hodgkin lymphoma.

The CDR3 region is CANDLQGGGGYTF. For the CDR3, the DNA is TGCGCCAACGACTTACAGGGGGGCGGAGGCTACACCTTC. The J gene is TRBJ1-2, the V gene TRBV10-1; 8 bases agree with TRBD1. CDR3 length: 13 residues. Germline-derived CDR1 and CDR2 are WNHNN and SYGVQD (reference sequence). Losses at the gene ends were 10 bases for V and 8 bases for J; bases not matched to a gene: 12.

This chain links TRBV16 with TRBJ1-1, with unresolved D. CDR3 length: 12 amino acids. Per germline, CDR1 KGHSY and CDR2 FQNENV. V was cut by 3 bases and J by 1 base, with 3 bases left in between. CDR3 sequence: CASSQGNTEAFF. DNA of the CDR3: TGTGCCAGCAGCCAGGGGAACACTGAAGCTTTCTTT.

V is TRBV18 and J is TRBJ2-5; D gene unclear. CDR1 KGHSH and CDR2 LQKENI come from the germline V gene. There are 13 residues in the CDR3. Deletions cut 5 bases from V and 5 bases from J, with 12 bases between. CDR3 loop: CASSYQHAETQYF. DNA of the CDR3: TGTGCCAGCTCATACCAGCATGCGGAGACCCAGTACTTC.

The chain uses TRBV6-6 and TRBJ1-1; D call uncertain. This CDR3 contains 14 residues. The V end was cut by 4 bases, the J end by 4 bases, with 13 bases between. In germline, CDR1 is MNHNY, CDR2 SVGAGI (reference sequence). CDR3: CASSFRRFGTEAFF. DNA of the CDR3: TGTGCCAGCAGTTTTAGGAGGTTCGGCACTGAAGCTTTCTTT.

The rearrangement joins TRBV6-5 to TRBJ1-2; tentatively, D is TRBD1 (5 bases). V dropped 5 bases and J dropped 6 bases, with 19 bases sitting between them. This CDR3 is built from 15 residues. Germline CDR1 and CDR2: MNHEY and SVGAGI. CDR3 DNA sequence: TGTGCCAGCAGTCTGAAAGGGGTCTTTTTTAATGGCTACACCTTC. Its protein product is CASSLKGVFFNGYTF.

By sample share, this clone is medium-sized. Other nucleotide sequences in the sample specify the same CDR3. This chain uses TRBV5-1 with TRBJ1-1; D unclear. The CDR3 totals 14 residues. Germline values: CDR1 SGHRS, CDR2 YFSETQ. V lost 0 bases and J lost 0, with 6 bases in between. CDR3 residues: CASSLDWVNTEAFF. The CDR3 DNA follows: TGCGCCAGCAGCTTGGACTGGGTGAACACTGAAGCTTTCTTT.

The chain joins TRBV4-2 to TRBJ2-4; a possible D gene is TRBD2 (5 bases). Germline values: CDR1 LGHNA, CDR2 YNFKEQ. The CDR3 length is 17 residues. Trimming pared 0 bases from V and 4 bases from J, leaving 16 bases between. CDR3 protein: CASSQERDRARKNIQYF. The DNA for the CDR3 is TGTGCCAGCAGCCAAGAGAGGGATCGTGCTAGAAAAAACATTCAGTACTTC.

The chain joins TRBV28 to TRBJ1-3; weak D call: TRBD1 (6 bases). This CDR3 spans 15 amino acids. Per the germline V gene, CDR1 is MDHEN and CDR2 is SYDVKM. V was clipped by 4 bases and J by 2 bases, with 12 bases between them. CDR3 sequence reads: CASSSLQGAGNTIYF. The DNA of the CDR3 is TGTGCCAGCAGTTCACTACAGGGAGCTGGAAACACCATATATTTT.

The chain uses TRBV28 and TRBJ1-2, with TRBD1 matching 8 bases. CDR3 length equals 14 residues. The junction had 7 bases not matched to a gene; V was cut back by 5 bases and J by 5 bases. From germline, CDR1 is MDHEN and CDR2 SYDVKM. The CDR3 protein is CASSLPGQVYGYTF. The CDR3 nucleotides are TGTGCCAGCAGTCTCCCGGGACAGGTATATGGCTACACCTTC.

This chain joins TRBV28 and TRBJ1-5; D gene unclear. Germline V gives CDR1 MDHEN, CDR2 SYDVKM. This CDR3 region has 15 residues. V was cut by 2 bases and J by 4 bases, with 12 bases left in between. CDR3 coding DNA: TGTGCCAGCAGTTTAGTTGATAGAGTTAATCAGCCCCAGCATTTT. Its translation is CASSLVDRVNQPQHF.

This clone was counted a few times. The rearrangement links TRBV30 to TRBJ1-3, with D maybe TRBD1 (5 bases). Per germline, CDR1 GTSNPN and CDR2 SVGIG (reference sequence). The CDR3 runs 15 residues. V shed 0 bases and J shed 4 bases, with 13 bases lying between them. The DNA for the CDR3 is TGTGCCTGGAGTGTAATTACGGGGACGGGAAACACCATATATTTT. This sequence encodes CAWSVITGTGNTIYF.

The sample holds a few counts of this clone. This rearrangement joins TRBV10-3 to TRBJ1-5, with 7 bases that match TRBD1. Losses at the gene ends were 5 bases for V and 7 bases for J; bases not matched to a gene: 5. CDR3 length: 13 amino acids. Looked up from germline, CDR1 is ENHRY and CDR2 is SYGVKD. CDR3 in DNA: TGTGCCATCAGTACCGACAGGGAACAGCCCCAGCATTTT. This sequence encodes CAISTDREQPQHF.

The chain joins TRBV6-5 to TRBJ2-7, with D maybe TRBD2 (5 bases). The V end was cut by 2 bases, the J end by 0 bases, with 11 bases between. The CDR3 has 15 residues. Looked up from germline, CDR1 is MNHEY and CDR2 is SVGAGI. The CDR3 sequence is CASSYGLDISYEQYF. The CDR3 coding sequence is TGTGCCAGCAGTTACGGACTCGACATCTCCTACGAGCAGTACTTC.

The rearrangement links TRBV28 to TRBJ2-6; D not certain. The CDR3 contains 16 residues. Germline V lookup: CDR1 MDHEN, CDR2 SYDVKM. Trimming removed 3 bases at V and 0 bases at J, with 9 bases between. The CDR3 here is CASSLDGPSGANVLTF. The CDR3 DNA reads TGTGCCAGCAGTTTGGACGGGCCCTCTGGGGCCAACGTCCTGACTTTC.

The genes are TRBV6-5 and TRBJ1-2; D not resolved. The germline CDR1 and CDR2 sequences are MNHEY and SVGAGI. This CDR3 comprises 15 residues. Trimming cost V 0 bases and J 2 bases, with 10 bases left between them. The chain's CDR3 is CASSYSKRVNYGYTF. For the CDR3, the DNA is TGTGCCAGCAGTTACTCGAAACGGGTAAACTATGGCTACACCTTC.

Only a few counts were recorded for this clone. V and J are TRBV6-6 and TRBJ1-1; 7 bases line up with TRBD1. J lost 4 bases, V lost 6 bases, and 5 bases had no gene match. Germline V lookup: CDR1 MNHNY, CDR2 SVGAGI (reference sequence). This CDR3 region has 13 residues. In DNA form, the CDR3 reads TGTGCCAGCAGCCCAGGGGGGGTCACTGAAGCTTTCTTT. Translation gives CASSPGGVTEAFF.

V and J are TRBV27 and TRBJ2-1; TRBD2 matches 7 bases. Trimming at V came to 5 bases and at J to 0 bases, leaving 7 bases not matched to a gene. This CDR3 is built from 16 residues. CDR1 is MNHEY and CDR2 is SMNVEV in the germline V gene (reference sequence). The CDR3 spells CASSITSASSYNEQFF. CDR3 coding DNA: TGTGCCAGCAGTATAACTAGCGCTAGCTCCTACAATGAGCAGTTCTTC.

Remarks on this clone: A read error may be the cause here, since a much bigger clone is one base away. The sample carries other DNA sequences with the same CDR3. The chain combines TRBV7-8 with TRBJ1-4, with TRBD1 matching 7 bases. This CDR3 comprises 14 residues. CDR1 and CDR2 from the germline V gene are SGHVS and FQNEAQ. The CDR3 DNA is TGTGCCAGCAGCTTAGGACAGGGCCACGAAAAACTATTTTTT. It is translated as CASSLGQGHEKLFF. The full variable domain, with the rest looked up from reference TRBV7-8 and TRBJ1-4, is GAGVSQSPRYKVAKRGQDVALRCDPISGHVSLFWYQQALGQGPEFLTYFQNEAQLDKSGLPSDRFFAERPEGSVSTLKIQRTQQEDSAVYLCASSLGQGHEKLFFGSGTQLSVL.

Notes on this clone: The same CDR3 can be traced to other DNA sequences in this sample. This chain joins TRBV10-1 and TRBJ1-5; D remains unclear. The ends were cut back, 4 bases at V and 4 bases at J, with 5 bases in the middle. This CDR3 has 12 residues. CDR1 is WNHNN and CDR2 is SYGVQD in the germline V gene (reference sequence). As DNA, the CDR3 is TGCGCCAGCAGTGCGGGAAATCAGCCCCAGCATTTT. Amino acid sequence: CASSAGNQPQHF.

Details on this clone: The sample has other DNA sequences that encode this CDR3 too. The V and J genes are TRBV5-1 and TRBJ2-5; D is undetermined. The CDR3 totals 12 residues. Per the germline V gene, CDR1 is SGHRS and CDR2 is YFSETQ. Trimming cost V 2 bases and J 0 bases, with 2 bases left between them. CDR3 coding DNA: TGCGCCAGCAGCTTAGACCAAGAGACCCAGTACTTC. Its translation is CASSLDQETQYF. Supplemented by reference TRBV5-1 and TRBJ2-5, the full variable domain reads KAGVTQTPRYLIKTRGQQVTLSCSPISGHRSVSWYQQTPGQGLQFLFEYFSETQRNKGNFPGRFSGRQFSNSRSEMNVSTLELGDSALYLCASSLDQETQYFGPGTRLLVL.